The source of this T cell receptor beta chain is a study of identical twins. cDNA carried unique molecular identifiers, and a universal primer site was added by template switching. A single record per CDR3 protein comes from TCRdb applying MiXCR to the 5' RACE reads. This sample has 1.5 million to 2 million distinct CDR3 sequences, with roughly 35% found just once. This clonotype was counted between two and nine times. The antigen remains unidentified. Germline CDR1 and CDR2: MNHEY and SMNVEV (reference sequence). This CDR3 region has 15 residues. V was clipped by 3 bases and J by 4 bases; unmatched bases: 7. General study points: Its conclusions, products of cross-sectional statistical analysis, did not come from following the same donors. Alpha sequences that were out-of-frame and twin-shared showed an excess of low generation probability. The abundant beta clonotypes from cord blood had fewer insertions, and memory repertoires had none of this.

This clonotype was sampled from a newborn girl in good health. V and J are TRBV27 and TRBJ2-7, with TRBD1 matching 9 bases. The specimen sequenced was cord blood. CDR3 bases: TGTGCCAGCAGTTTCCTCCAGACAGGGGGGTACGAGCAGTACTTC. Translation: CASSFLQTGGYEQYF.